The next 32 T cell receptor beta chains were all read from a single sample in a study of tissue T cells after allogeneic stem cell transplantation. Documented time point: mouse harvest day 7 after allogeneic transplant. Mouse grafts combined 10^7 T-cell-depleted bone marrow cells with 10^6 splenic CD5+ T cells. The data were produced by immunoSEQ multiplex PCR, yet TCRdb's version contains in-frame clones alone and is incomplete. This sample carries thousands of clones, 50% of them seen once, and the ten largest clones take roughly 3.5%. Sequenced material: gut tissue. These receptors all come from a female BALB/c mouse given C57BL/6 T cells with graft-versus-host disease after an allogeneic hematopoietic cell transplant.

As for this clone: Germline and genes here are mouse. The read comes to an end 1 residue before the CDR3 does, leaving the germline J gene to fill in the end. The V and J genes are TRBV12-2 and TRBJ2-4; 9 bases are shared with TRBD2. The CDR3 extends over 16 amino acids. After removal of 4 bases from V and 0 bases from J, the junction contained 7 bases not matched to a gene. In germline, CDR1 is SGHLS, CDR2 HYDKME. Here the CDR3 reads CASSLDWGTSQNTLYF. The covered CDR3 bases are TGTGCCAGCTCCCTTGACTGGGGGACTAGTCAAAACACCTTGTAC. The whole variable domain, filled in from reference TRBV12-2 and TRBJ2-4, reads NSGVVQSPRYIIKGKGERSILKCIPISGHLSVAWYQQTQGQELKFFIQHYDKMERDKGNLPSRFSVQQFDDYHSEMNMSALELEDSAVYFCASSLDWGTSQNTLYFGAGTRLSVL.

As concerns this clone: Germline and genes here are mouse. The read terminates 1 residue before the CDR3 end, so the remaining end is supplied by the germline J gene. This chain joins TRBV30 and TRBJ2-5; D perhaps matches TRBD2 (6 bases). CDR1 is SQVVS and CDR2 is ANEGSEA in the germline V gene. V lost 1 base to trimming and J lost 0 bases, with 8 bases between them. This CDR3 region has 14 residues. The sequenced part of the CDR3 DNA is TGTAGTTCTAGAGTGGGGGATAACCAAGACACCCAGTAC. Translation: CSSRVGDNQDTQY. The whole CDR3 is CSSRVGDNQDTQYF.

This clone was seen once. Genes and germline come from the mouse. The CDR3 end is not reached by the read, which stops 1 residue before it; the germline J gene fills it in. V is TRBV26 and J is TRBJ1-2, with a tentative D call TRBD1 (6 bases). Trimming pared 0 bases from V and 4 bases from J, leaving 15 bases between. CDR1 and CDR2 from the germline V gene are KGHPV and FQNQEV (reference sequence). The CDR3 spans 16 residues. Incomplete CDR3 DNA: TGTGCCAGCAGTCTGTCGAGGGGGGGCGCAGCCTCCGACTACACC. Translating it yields CASSLSRGGAASDYT. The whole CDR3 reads CASSLSRGGAASDYTF.

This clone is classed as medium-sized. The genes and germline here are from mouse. CDR3: CASSSGNTGQLYF. The CDR3 DNA, read in part, is TGTGCTAGCAGTTCAGGGAACACCGGGCAGCTCTAC. This chain connects TRBV29 to TRBJ2-2; weak D call: TRBD1 (5 bases). The missing CDR3 end, 1 residue past where the read stops, is filled in from the germline J gene. V lost 4 bases to trimming and J lost 2 bases, with 5 bases between them. CDR3 length: 13 amino acids. In germline, CDR1 is MSHET, CDR2 SYDVDS. Looking up the rest from reference TRBV29 and TRBJ2-2 gives the full variable domain: DMKVTQMPRYLIKRMGENVLLECGQDMSHETMYWYRQDPGLGLQLIYISYDVDSNSEGDIPKGYRVSRKKREHFSLILDSAKTNQTSVYFCASSSGNTGQLYFGEGSKLTVL.

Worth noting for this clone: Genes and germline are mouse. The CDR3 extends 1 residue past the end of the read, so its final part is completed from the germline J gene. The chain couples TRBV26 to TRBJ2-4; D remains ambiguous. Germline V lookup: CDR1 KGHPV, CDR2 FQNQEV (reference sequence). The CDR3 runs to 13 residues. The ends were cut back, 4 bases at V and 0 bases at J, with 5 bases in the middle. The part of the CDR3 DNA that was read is TGTGCCAGCAGTCCCTCCAGTCAAAACACCTTGTAC. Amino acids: CASSPSSQNTLY. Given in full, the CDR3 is CASSPSSQNTLYF. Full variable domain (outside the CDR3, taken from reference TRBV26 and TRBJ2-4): NSKVIQTPRYLVKGQGQKAKMRCIPEKGHPVVFWYQQNKNNEFKFLINFQNQEVLQQIDMTEKRFSAECPSNSPCSLEIQSSEAGDSALYLCASSPSSQNTLYFGAGTRLSVL.

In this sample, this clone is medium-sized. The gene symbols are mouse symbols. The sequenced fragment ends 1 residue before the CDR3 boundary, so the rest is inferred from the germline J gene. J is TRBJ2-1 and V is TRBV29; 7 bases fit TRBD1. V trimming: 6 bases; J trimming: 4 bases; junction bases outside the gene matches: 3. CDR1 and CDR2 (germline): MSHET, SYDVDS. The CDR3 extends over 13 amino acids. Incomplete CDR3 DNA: TGTGCTAGCAGCCGGGACAGATATGCTGAGCAGTTC. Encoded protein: CASSRDRYAEQF. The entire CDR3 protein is CASSRDRYAEQFF.

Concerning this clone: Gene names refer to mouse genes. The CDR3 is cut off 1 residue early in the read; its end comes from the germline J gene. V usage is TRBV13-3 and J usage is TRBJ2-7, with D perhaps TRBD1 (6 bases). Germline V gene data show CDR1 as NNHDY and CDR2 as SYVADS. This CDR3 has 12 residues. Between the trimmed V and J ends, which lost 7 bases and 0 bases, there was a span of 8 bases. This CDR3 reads CASLDSSYEQYF. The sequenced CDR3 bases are TGTGCCAGCCTGGACAGCTCCTATGAACAGTAC.

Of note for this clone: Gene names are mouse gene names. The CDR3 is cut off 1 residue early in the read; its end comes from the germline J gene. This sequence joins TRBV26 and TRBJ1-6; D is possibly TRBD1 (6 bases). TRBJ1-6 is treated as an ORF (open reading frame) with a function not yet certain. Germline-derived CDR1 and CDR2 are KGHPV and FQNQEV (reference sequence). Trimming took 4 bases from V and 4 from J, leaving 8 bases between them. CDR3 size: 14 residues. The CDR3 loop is CASSPTGYNSPLYF. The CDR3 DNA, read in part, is TGTGCCAGCAGTCCGACAGGATATAATTCGCCCCTCTAC.

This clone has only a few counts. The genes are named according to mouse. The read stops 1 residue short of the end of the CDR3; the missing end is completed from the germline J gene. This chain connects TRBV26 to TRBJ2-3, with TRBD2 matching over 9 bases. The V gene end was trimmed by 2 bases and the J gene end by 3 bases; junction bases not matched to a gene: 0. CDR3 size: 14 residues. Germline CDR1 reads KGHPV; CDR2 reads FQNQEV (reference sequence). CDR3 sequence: CASSLLGGAETLYF. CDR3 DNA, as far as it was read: TGTGCCAGCAGTCTGCTGGGGGGGGCAGAAACGCTGTAT.

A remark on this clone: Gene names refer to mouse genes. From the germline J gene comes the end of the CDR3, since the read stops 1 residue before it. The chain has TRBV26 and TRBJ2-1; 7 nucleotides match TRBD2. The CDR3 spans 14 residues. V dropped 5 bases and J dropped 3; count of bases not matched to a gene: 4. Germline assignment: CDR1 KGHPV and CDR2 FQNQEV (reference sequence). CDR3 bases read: TGTGCCAGCAGTTACTGGGGTACCTATGCTGAGCAGTTC. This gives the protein CASSYWGTYAEQF. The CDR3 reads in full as CASSYWGTYAEQFF.

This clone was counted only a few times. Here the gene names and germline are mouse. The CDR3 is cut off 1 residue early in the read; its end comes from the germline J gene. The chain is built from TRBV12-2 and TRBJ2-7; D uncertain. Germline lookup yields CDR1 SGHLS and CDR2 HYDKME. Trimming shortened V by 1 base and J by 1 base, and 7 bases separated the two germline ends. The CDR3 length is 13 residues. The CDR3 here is CASSLSGSYEQYF. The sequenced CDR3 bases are TGTGCCAGCTCTCTGTCGGGTTCCTATGAACAGTAC.

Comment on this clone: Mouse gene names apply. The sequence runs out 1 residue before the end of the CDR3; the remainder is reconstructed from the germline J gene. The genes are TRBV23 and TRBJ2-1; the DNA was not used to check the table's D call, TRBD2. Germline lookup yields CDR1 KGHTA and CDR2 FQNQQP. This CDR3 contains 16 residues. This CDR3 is CSSSQSKGGEYAEQFF. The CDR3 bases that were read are TGCTCCAGCAGTCAATCGAAAGGGGGGGAGTATGCTGAGCAGTTC.

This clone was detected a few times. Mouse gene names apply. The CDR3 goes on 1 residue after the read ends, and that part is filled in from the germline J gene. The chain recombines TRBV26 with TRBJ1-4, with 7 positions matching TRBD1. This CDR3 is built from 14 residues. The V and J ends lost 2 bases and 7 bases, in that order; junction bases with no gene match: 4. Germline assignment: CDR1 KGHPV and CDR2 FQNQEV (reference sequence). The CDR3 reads CASSLNTGAERLFF. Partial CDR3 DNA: TGTGCCAGCAGTCTGAACACAGGGGCCGAAAGATTATTT.

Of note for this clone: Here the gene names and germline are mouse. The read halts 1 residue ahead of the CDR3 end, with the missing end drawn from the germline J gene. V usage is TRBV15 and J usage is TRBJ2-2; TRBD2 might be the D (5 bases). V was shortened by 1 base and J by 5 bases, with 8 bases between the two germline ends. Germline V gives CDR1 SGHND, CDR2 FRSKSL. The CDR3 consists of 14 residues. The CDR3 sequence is CASSLVGRTGQLYF. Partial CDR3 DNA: TGTGCCAGCAGTTTAGTGGGGAGAACCGGGCAGCTCTAC.

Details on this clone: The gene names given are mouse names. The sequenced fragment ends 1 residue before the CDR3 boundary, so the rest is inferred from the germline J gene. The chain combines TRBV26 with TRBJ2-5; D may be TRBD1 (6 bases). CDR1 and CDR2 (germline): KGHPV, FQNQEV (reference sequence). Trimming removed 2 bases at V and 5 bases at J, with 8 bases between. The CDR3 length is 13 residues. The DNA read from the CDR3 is TGTGCCAGCAGTCTGACAGGGACAGACACCCAGTAC. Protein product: CASSLTGTDTQY. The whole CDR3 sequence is CASSLTGTDTQYF.

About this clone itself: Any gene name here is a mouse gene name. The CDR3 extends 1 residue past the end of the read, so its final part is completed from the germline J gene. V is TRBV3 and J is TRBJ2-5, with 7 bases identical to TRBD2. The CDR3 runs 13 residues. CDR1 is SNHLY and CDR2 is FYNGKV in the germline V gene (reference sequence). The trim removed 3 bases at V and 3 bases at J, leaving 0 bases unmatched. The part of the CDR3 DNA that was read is TGTGCCAGCAGCTTGACTGGGCAAGACACCCAGTAC. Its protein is CASSLTGQDTQY. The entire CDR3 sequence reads CASSLTGQDTQYF.

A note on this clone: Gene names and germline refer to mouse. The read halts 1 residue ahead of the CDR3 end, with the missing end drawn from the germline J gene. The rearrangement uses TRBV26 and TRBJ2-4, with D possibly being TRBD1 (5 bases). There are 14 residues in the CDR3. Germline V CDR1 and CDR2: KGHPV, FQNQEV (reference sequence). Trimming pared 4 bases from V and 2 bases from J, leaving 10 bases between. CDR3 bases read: TGTGCCAGCAGTCCACAGACAGATCAAAACACCTTGTAC. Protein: CASSPQTDQNTLY. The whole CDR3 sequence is CASSPQTDQNTLYF. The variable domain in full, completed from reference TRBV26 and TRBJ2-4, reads NSKVIQTPRYLVKGQGQKAKMRCIPEKGHPVVFWYQQNKNNEFKFLINFQNQEVLQQIDMTEKRFSAECPSNSPCSLEIQSSEAGDSALYLCASSPQTDQNTLYFGAGTRLSVL.

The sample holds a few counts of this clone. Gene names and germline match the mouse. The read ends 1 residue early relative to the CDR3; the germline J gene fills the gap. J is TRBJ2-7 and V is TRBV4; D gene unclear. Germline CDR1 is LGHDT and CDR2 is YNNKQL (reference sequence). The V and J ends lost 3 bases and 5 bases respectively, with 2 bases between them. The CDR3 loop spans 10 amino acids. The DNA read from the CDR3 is TGTGCCAGCAGCTACCATGAACAGTAC. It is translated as CASSYHEQY. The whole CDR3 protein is CASSYHEQYF.

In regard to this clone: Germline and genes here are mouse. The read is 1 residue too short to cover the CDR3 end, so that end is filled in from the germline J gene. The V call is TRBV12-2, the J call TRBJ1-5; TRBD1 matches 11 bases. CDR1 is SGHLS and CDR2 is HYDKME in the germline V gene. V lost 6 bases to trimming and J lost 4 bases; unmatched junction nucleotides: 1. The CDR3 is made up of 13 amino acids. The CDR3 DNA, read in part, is TGTGCCAGCCGGGACAGGGGGAACCAGGCTCCGCTT. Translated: CASRDRGNQAPL. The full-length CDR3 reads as CASRDRGNQAPLF.

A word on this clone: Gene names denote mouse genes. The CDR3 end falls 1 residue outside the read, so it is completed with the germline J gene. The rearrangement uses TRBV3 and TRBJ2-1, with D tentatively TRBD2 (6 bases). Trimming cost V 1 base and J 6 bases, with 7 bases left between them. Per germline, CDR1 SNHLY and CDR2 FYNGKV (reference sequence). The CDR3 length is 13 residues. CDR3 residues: CASSLVGGAEQFF. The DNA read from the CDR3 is TGTGCCAGCAGCTTAGTTGGGGGTGCTGAGCAGTTC.

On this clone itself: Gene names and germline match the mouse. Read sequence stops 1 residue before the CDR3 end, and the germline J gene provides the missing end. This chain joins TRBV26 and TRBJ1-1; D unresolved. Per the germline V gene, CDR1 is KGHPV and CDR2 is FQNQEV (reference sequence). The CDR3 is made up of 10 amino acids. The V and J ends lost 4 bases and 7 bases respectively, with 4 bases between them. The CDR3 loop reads CASSPREVFF. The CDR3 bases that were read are TGTGCCAGCAGTCCACGAGAAGTCTTC.

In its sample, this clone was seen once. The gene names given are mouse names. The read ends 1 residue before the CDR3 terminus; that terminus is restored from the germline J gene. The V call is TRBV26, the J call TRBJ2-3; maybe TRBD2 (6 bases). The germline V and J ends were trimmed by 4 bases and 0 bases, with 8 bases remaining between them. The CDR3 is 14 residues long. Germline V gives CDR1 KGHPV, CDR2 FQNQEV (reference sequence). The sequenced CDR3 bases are TGTGCCAGCAGTCGGGGGGTTAGTGCAGAAACGCTGTAT. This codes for CASSRGVSAETLY. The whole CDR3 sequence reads CASSRGVSAETLYF.

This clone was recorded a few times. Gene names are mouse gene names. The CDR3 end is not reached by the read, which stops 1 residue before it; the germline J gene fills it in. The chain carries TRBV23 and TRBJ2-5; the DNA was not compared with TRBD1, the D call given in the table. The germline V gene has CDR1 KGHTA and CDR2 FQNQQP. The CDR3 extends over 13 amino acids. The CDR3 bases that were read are TGCTCCAGCAGGCGGACATCACAAGACACCCAGTAC. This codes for CSSRRTSQDTQY. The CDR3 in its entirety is CSSRRTSQDTQYF.

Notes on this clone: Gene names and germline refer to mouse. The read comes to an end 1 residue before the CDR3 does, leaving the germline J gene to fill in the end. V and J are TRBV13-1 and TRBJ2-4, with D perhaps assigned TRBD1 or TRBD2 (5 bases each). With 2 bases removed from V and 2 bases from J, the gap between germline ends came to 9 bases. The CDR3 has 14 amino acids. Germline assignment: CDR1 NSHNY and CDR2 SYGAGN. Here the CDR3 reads CASSEGPPQNTLYF. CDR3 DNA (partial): TGTGCCAGCAGTGAGGGACCCCCTCAAAACACCTTGTAC.

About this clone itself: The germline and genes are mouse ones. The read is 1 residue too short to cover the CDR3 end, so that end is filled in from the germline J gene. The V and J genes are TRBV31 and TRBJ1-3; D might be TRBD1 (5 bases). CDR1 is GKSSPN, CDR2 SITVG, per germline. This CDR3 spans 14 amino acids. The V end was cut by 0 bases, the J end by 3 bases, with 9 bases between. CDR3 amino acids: CAWSLMDNGNTLYF. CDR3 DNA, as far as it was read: TGTGCCTGGAGTCTTATGGACAATGGAAATACGCTCTAT.

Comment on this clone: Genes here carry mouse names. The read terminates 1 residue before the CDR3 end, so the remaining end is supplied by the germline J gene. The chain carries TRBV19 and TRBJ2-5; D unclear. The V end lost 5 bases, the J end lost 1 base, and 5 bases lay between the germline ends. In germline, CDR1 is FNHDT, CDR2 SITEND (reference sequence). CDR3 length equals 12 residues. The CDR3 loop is CASRRDQDTQYF. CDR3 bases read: TGTGCCAGCAGGAGGGACCAAGACACCCAGTAC.

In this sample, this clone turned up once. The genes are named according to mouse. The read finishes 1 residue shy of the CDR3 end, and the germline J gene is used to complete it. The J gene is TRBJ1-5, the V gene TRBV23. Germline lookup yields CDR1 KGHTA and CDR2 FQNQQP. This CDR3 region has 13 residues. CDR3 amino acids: CSSSQGDNQAPLF. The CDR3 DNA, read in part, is TGCTCCAGCAGTCAAGGGGACAACCAGGCTCCGCTT.

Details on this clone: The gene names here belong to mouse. CDR3 sequence reads: CASSLSGQYTEVFF. Partial CDR3 DNA: TGTGCCAGCAGTCTGTCGGGACAGTACACAGAAGTCTTC. V is TRBV26 and J is TRBJ1-1; 7 bases map to TRBD1. Read sequence stops 1 residue before the CDR3 end, and the germline J gene provides the missing end. There are 14 residues in the CDR3. V gave up 0 bases and J gave up 3 bases; unmatched junction bases: 1. CDR1 KGHPV and CDR2 FQNQEV come from the germline V gene (reference sequence).

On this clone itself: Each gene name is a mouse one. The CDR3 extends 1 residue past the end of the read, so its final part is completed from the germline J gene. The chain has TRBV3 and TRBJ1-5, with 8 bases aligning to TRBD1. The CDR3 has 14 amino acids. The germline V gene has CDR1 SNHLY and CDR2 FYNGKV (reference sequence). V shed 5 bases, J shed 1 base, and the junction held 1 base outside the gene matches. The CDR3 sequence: CASSRTGNNQAPLF. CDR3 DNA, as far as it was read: TGTGCCAGCAGCCGGACAGGGAACAACCAGGCTCCGCTT.

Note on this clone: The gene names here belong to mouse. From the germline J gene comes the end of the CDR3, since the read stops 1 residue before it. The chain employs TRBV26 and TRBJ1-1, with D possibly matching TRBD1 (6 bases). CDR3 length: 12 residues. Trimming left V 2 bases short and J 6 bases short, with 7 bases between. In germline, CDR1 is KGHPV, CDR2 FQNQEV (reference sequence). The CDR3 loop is CASSLGGPEVFF. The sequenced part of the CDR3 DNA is TGTGCCAGCAGTCTGGGGGGGCCAGAAGTCTTC.

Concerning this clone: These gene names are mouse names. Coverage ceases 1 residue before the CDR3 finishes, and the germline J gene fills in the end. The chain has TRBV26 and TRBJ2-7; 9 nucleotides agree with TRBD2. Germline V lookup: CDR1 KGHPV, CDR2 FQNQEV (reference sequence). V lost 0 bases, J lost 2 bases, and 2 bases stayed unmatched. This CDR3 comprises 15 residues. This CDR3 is CASSLSGDWAYEQYF. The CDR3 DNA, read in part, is TGTGCCAGCAGTCTGTCGGGGGACTGGGCCTATGAACAGTAC.

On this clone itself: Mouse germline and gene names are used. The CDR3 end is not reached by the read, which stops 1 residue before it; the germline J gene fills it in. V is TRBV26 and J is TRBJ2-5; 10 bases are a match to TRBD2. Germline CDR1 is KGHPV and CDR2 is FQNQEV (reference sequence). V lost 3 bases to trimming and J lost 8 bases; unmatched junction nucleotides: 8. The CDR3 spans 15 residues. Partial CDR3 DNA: TGTGCCAGCAGTCTTCGCTGGGGGGGCGCGGGCACCCAGTAC. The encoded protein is CASSLRWGGAGTQY. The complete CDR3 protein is CASSLRWGGAGTQYF. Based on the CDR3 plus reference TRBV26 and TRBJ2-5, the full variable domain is NSKVIQTPRYLVKGQGQKAKMRCIPEKGHPVVFWYQQNKNNEFKFLINFQNQEVLQQIDMTEKRFSAECPSNSPCSLEIQSSEAGDSALYLCASSLRWGGAGTQYFGPGTRLLVL.